Each of the 8 T cell receptor beta chains below was sequenced from the same sample in a study of blood T cell repertoires in COVID-19. Using immunoSEQ multiplex PCR, the repertoire was profiled, and TCRdb retains in-frame clones only, with some absent. In the table there are 250,000 to 300,000 clones, about 85% of which are singletons. The sequenced material came from peripheral blood. These receptor sequences come from a man in his late teens or twenties with active or convalescent COVID-19.

V is TRBV4-2 and J is TRBJ2-3; D is possibly TRBD2 (5 bases). The CDR3 runs 14 residues. Germline V gene sequence: CDR1 LGHNA, CDR2 YNFKEQ. Deletions cut 1 base from V and 4 bases from J, with 9 bases between. The DNA of the CDR3 is TGTGCCAGCAGCCAAGTCCTAGCAGCAGATACGCAGTATTTT. Its protein is CASSQVLAADTQYF.

This chain joins TRBV27 and TRBJ1-2; D is possibly TRBD1 (5 bases). The germline CDR1 and CDR2 sequences are MNHEY and SMNVEV (reference sequence). The CDR3 is 12 amino acids. Trimming cost V 6 bases and J 4 bases, with 9 bases left between them. The CDR3 spells CASRAGTYGYTF. CDR3 DNA sequence: TGTGCCAGCAGGGCGGGGACCTATGGCTACACCTTC.

This clone came up a few times. The genes are TRBV5-1 and TRBJ2-5; possible D gene TRBD1, 6 bases. The CDR3 runs to 15 residues. CDR1 is SGHRS and CDR2 is YFSETQ in the germline V gene. Trimming cost V 0 bases and J 1 base, with 10 bases left between them. CDR3: CASSLAGQLQETQYF. CDR3 bases: TGCGCCAGCAGCTTGGCCGGACAGCTCCAAGAGACCCAGTACTTC.

The DNA of the CDR3 is TGTGCCAGCAGCTCCCTAACAAATCTGGGCTCGCAGTTCTTC. It is translated as CASSSLTNLGSQFF. V gene TRBV5-4 combines with J gene TRBJ2-1; D unresolved. The CDR3 is 14 residues long. Germline values: CDR1 SGHNT, CDR2 YYREEE (reference sequence). V was pared by 3 bases and J by 12 bases, with 19 bases between.

The chain carries TRBV7-9 and TRBJ2-2, with 10 nucleotides matching TRBD1. J gave up 4 bases and V 6 bases, and 5 bases lay outside the gene matches. CDR3 size: 15 residues. CDR1 and CDR2 (germline): SEHNR, FQNEAQ (reference sequence). The chain's CDR3 is CASSRDRGLTGELFF. DNA for the CDR3: TGTGCCAGCAGTCGAGACAGGGGGCTCACCGGGGAGCTGTTTTTT. The full variable domain, with the rest looked up from reference TRBV7-9 and TRBJ2-2, is DTGVSQNPRHKITKRGQNVTFRCDPISEHNRLYWYRQTLGQGPEFLTYFQNEAQLEKSRLLSDRFSAERPKGSFSTLEIQRTEQGDSAMYLCASSRDRGLTGELFFGEGSRLTVL.

This clone came up many times. The chain employs TRBV4-3 and TRBJ1-5, with D possibly being TRBD1 (5 bases). Germline assignment: CDR1 LGHNA and CDR2 YSLEER. The V end was cut by 0 bases, the J end by 7 bases, with 16 bases between. The CDR3 totals 16 residues. The CDR3, as DNA: TGCGCCAGCAGCCAAGATTGGGGCCAGGTGGGGCAGCCCCAGCATTTT. Translation gives CASSQDWGQVGQPQHF.

The rearrangement joins TRBV7-2 to TRBJ1-1; tentatively, D is TRBD1 (6 bases). In germline, CDR1 is SGHTA, CDR2 FQGNSA. Between the trimmed V and J ends, which lost 3 bases and 5 bases, there was a span of 7 bases. The CDR3 extends over 12 amino acids. CDR3 nucleotides: TGTGCCAGCAGCTTCACAGGGACTGAAGCTTTCTTT. It translates to CASSFTGTEAFF.

V is TRBV6-5 and J is TRBJ1-4; D is ambiguous. The germline V gene encodes CDR1 MNHEY and CDR2 SVGAGI. Between the trimmed V and J ends, which lost 6 bases and 8 bases, there was a span of 19 bases. This CDR3 is 15 amino acids long. The DNA of the CDR3 is TGTGCCAGCAGCCAAGGTGCAGGAACTCCAGAAAAACTGTTTTTT. Translation gives CASSQGAGTPEKLFF.